A single sample is the source of the 13 T cell receptor beta chains below, sequenced in a study of OX40 agonist ivuxolimab in advanced cancers. Sequenced by immunoSEQ multiplex PCR; TCRdb stores in-frame clones only, minus some. The sample holds more than 50,000 clones, roughly 77% seen once. This material consisted of CD4+ or CD8+ T cells sorted from blood, taken in a trial of the OX40 agonist ivuxolimab. All receptors derive from an adult with an advanced solid tumor such as melanoma, head and neck, liver or kidney cancer.

The gene calls are TRBV5-1 and TRBJ2-7; TRBD2 is a possible D gene (6 bases). Per the germline V gene, CDR1 is SGHRS and CDR2 is YFSETQ. Trimming left V 0 bases short and J 3 bases short, with 13 bases between. The CDR3 length is 15 residues. The CDR3 region has the DNA TGCGCCAGCAGCTTGGCCGGGGGTAGCATCTACGAGCAGTACTTC. It translates to CASSLAGGSIYEQYF.

The chain links TRBV19 to TRBJ2-5, with 11 positions matching TRBD2. Trimming cost V 4 bases and J 3 bases; bases outside gene matches: 7. The germline V gene encodes CDR1 LNHDA and CDR2 SQIVND (reference sequence). The CDR3 runs 16 residues. The CDR3: CASSTTHSGGEETQYF. In DNA, the CDR3 is TGTGCCAGTAGTACAACCCATAGCGGGGGGGAAGAGACCCAGTACTTC.

The chain is built from TRBV10-3 and TRBJ2-5, with TRBD2 as a possible D gene (7 bases). The CDR3 contains 16 residues. The V and J ends lost 1 base and 1 base respectively, with 13 bases between them. The V gene's germline CDR1 is ENHRY and CDR2 SYGVKD. CDR3 in DNA: TGTGCCATCAGTGAGTGGGCAGGGGAGGGCCAAGAGACCCAGTACTTC. Its protein product is CAISEWAGEGQETQYF.

The V gene is TRBV28, the J gene TRBJ1-1; 9 bases align to TRBD1. The germline CDR1 and CDR2 sequences are MDHEN and SYDVKM. The CDR3 is 14 residues long. V shed 5 bases, J shed 7 bases, and the junction held 8 bases outside the gene matches. The CDR3 DNA reads as TGTGCCAGCAGTCCGGGGGACAGGGTCCTTGAAGCTTTCTTT. Encoded protein: CASSPGDRVLEAFF.

The chain recombines TRBV5-4 with TRBJ2-7; TRBD1 might be the D (7 bases). Germline loops: CDR1 SGHNT, CDR2 YYREEE (reference sequence). Trimming pared 4 bases from V and 9 bases from J, leaving 23 bases between. There are 15 residues in the CDR3. CDR3 bases: TGTGCCAGCAGCCGCGGGACAGCCCAGGACGAAGGGCAGTACTTC. This translates into CASSRGTAQDEGQYF.

In this sample, this clone is medium-sized (0.01 to 0.1%). CDR3: CASSTGQQETQYF. CDR3 nucleotide sequence: TGTGCCAGCAGCACTGGTCAACAAGAGACCCAGTACTTC. V is TRBV7-3 and J is TRBJ2-5; D is ambiguous. Per the germline V gene, CDR1 is SGHTA and CDR2 is FQGTGA. V lost 5 bases, J lost 2 bases, and 9 bases lay in between. The CDR3 is 13 residues long. Variable domain in full (rest from reference TRBV7-3 and TRBJ2-5): GAGVSQTPSNKVTEKGKYVELRCDPISGHTALYWYRQSLGQGPEFLIYFQGTGAADDSGLPNDRFFAVRPEGSVSTLKIQRTERGDSAVYLCASSTGQQETQYFGPGTRLLVL.

The count of this clone is one. The chain recombines TRBV28 with TRBJ1-2; possibly TRBD1 for D (5 bases). The V and J ends lost 3 bases and 5 bases respectively, with 7 bases between them. The V gene's germline CDR1 is MDHEN and CDR2 SYDVKM. The CDR3 spans 12 residues. The CDR3, as DNA: TGTGCCAGCAGTTTGGGGGGGTATGGCTACACCTTC. This translates into CASSLGGYGYTF.

The chain uses TRBV21-1 and TRBJ2-1; TRBD2 is the table's D call, not checked against the DNA. TRBV21-1 is given as a pseudogene. CDR3 length: 12 residues. The CDR3 DNA reads as TGTGCCAGCAGCAAACGGGGGGCCCCGACGTTCTTC. This translates into CASSKRGAPTFF.

The gene calls are TRBV5-1 and TRBJ1-6; 7 bases align to TRBD1. The CDR3 loop spans 13 amino acids. Germline CDR1 reads SGHRS; CDR2 reads YFSETQ. The junction had 4 bases not matched to a gene; V was cut back by 1 base and J by 12 bases. CDR3 DNA sequence: TGCGCCAGCAGCTTGCAAACAGGGGAACCCCTCCACTTT. Translating it yields CASSLQTGEPLHF. Variable domain in full (rest from reference TRBV5-1 and TRBJ1-6): KAGVTQTPRYLIKTRGQQVTLSCSPISGHRSVSWYQQTPGQGLQFLFEYFSETQRNKGNFPGRFSGRQFSNSRSEMNVSTLELGDSALYLCASSLQTGEPLHFGNGTRLTVT.

Comments on this clone: Its ends do not fully match the called genes, so a read error is possible. Within the sample, other DNA sequences also encode this same CDR3. The genes are TRBV7-7 and TRBJ2-1, with 11 bases matching TRBD2. The germline V gene has CDR1 SSHAT and CDR2 FNYEAQ (reference sequence). The CDR3 loop spans 16 amino acids. The CDR3 sequence is CASSSGLAGPYNEQFF. In nucleotides, the CDR3 is TGTGCTAGCAGCTCCGGACTAGCGGGCCCCTACAATGAGCAGTTCTTC.

The chain links TRBV6-5 to TRBJ1-1, with D possibly matching TRBD1 (5 bases). The CDR3 runs 14 residues. Trimming stripped 6 bases from V and 5 bases from J, with 16 bases between. Germline CDR1 and CDR2: MNHEY and SVGAGI. The CDR3 region is CASRPIREGTEAFF. The DNA of the CDR3 is TGTGCCAGCAGACCAATCAGGGAGGGGACTGAAGCTTTCTTT.

The chain couples TRBV7-9 to TRBJ1-2; D is ambiguous. CDR1 is SEHNR and CDR2 is FQNEAQ in the germline V gene (reference sequence). The CDR3 has 13 amino acids. The ends were cut back, 5 bases at V and 4 bases at J, with 11 bases in the middle. The chain's CDR3 is CASSNGEGYGYTF. As DNA, the CDR3 is TGTGCCAGCAGCAATGGGGAGGGCTATGGCTACACCTTC.

V and J are TRBV6-1 and TRBJ1-5, with 10 bases fitting TRBD1. Trimming cost V 8 bases and J 5 bases; bases outside gene matches: 6. The germline V gene has CDR1 MNHNS and CDR2 SASEGT. The CDR3 contains 14 residues. In DNA form, the CDR3 reads TGTGCCAGCGTTTTTGGGACAGGGGATCAGCCCCAGCATTTT. Translated: CASVFGTGDQPQHF.